This T cell receptor (beta chain) was obtained from a study of cytomegalovirus exposure and HLA in healthy donors. At the level of the study: A data release that came early held approximately 92 million unique TCRs from HLA-typed donors. Of some 410 genotyped donors, roughly 76% grouped in the Caucasian-associated ancestry cluster. Study-wide findings and caveats: For presence/absence analyses, sequencing depth was assumed to be roughly uniform across donors.

Regarding this clone: Its antigen is still unknown.

PCR used 60 Vbeta primers and 13 Jbeta primers. Profiling relied on immunoSEQ multiplex PCR, and the TCRdb table lists in-frame clones only, not all of them. This table holds around 170,000 clones, over 70% found once. This CDR3 has 15 residues. V shed 3 bases and J 6 bases; nucleotides not matched to a gene: 8. CDR1 is MNHNS and CDR2 is SASEGT in the germline V gene. Sequencing input: PBMCs. This chain links TRBV6-1 with TRBJ1-1; 9 bases map to TRBD1. The clonotype was recovered from a man in his fifties or sixties in good health and CMV-seropositive. CDR3 coding DNA: TGTGCCAGCAGTGATCAAGTAAGACAGGGGGCTGAAGCTTTCTTT. Translating gives CASSDQVRQGAEAFF.